Presented here are 6 T cell receptor beta chains from one specimen sequenced in a study of blood T cell repertoires in COVID-19. The assay was immunoSEQ multiplex PCR, and TCRdb's table has in-frame clones only and misses some. The data show a few hundred thousand clones, with under 85% seen just once and 0.95% to 1.5% held by the top ten. The sequencing input was peripheral blood. Receptors were obtained from a woman aged 25 to 39 with COVID-19, enrolled during active disease.

The gene calls are TRBV4-3 and TRBJ1-3; TRBD1 aligns across 10 bases. Germline CDR1 LGHNA, CDR2 YSLEER. This CDR3 has 16 residues. The J segment lost 4 bases and the V segment lost 0 bases, leaving 3 bases of the junction unmatched. The CDR3 here is CASSQDLTGGGNTIYF. CDR3 in DNA: TGCGCCAGCAGCCAAGATTTGACAGGGGGCGGAAACACCATATATTTT.

V gene TRBV28 combines with J gene TRBJ2-7; D ambiguous. The CDR3 length is 14 residues. Trimming stripped 6 bases from V and 1 base from J, with 13 bases between. Germline V gives CDR1 MDHEN, CDR2 SYDVKM. CDR3 DNA sequence: TGTGCCAGCAGCTTAACAGAACTGTCCTACGAGCAGTACTTC. Translated: CASSLTELSYEQYF.

This clone has only a few counts. The chain employs TRBV28 and TRBJ1-1; 7 bases map to TRBD1. Trimming removed 5 bases from V and 7 bases from J; junction bases left unmatched: 13. Looked up from germline, CDR1 is MDHEN and CDR2 is SYDVKM. The CDR3 has 15 residues. The CDR3 DNA sequence: TGTGCCAGCAGTCCCCTAGGACAGGTGAGGAATGAAGCTTTCTTT. Its protein is CASSPLGQVRNEAFF.

The chain carries TRBV6-2 or TRBV6-3 and TRBJ1-2, with 9 bases fitting TRBD1. CDR3 length: 17 residues. Germline V lookup: CDR1 MNHEY, CDR2 SVGEGT. The trim removed 4 bases at V and 6 bases at J, leaving 15 bases unmatched. The CDR3 DNA sequence: TGTGCCAGCAGTTTCCCAGAGGTAGGGACAGGGAGGGATGGCTACACCTTC. Protein product: CASSFPEVGTGRDGYTF.

The genes are TRBV2 and TRBJ1-4; D remains ambiguous. The germline CDR1 and CDR2 sequences are SNHLY and FYNNEI. This CDR3 is 13 amino acids long. The V end lost 6 bases, the J end lost 7 bases, and 12 bases lay between the germline ends. The CDR3 DNA is TGTGCCAGCAGCATCGGGTCGTTTGAAAAACTGTTTTTT. Its translation is CASSIGSFEKLFF. Based on the CDR3 plus reference TRBV2 and TRBJ1-4, the full variable domain is EPEVTQTPSHQVTQMGQEVILRCVPISNHLYFYWYRQILGQKVEFLVSFYNNEISEKSEIFDDQFSVERPDGSNFTLKIRSTKLEDSAMYFCASSIGSFEKLFFGSGTQLSVL.

The genes are TRBV12-3 or TRBV12-4 and TRBJ1-6; 7 positions agree with TRBD1. Trimming took 4 bases from V and 10 from J; bases not matched to a gene: 4. CDR3 length equals 13 residues. This CDR3 reads CASSYRGRSPLHF. For the CDR3, the DNA is TGTGCCAGCAGTTACAGGGGAAGGTCACCCCTCCACTTT.